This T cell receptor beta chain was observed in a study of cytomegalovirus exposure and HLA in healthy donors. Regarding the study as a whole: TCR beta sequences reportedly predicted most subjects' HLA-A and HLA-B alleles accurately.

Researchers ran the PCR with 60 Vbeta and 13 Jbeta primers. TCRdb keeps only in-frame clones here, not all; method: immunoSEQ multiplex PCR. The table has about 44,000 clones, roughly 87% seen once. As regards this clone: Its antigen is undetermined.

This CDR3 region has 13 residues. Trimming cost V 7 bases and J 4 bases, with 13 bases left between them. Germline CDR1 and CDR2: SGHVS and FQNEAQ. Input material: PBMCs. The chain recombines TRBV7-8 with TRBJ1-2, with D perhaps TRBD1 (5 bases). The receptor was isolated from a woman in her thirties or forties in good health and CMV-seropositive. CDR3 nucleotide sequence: TGTGCCAGCACCGGGGGGGAGGTCTATGGCTACACCTTC. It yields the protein CASTGGEVYGYTF.